Below, one TCR beta chain is given with its context. The source of the sample is a study of cytomegalovirus exposure and HLA in healthy donors. Germline values: CDR1 GTSNPN, CDR2 SVGIG (reference sequence). The CDR3 is 13 residues long. With 5 bases removed from V and 0 bases from J, the gap between germline ends came to 10 bases. PCR amplification relied on 60 Vbeta primers (plus 13 Jbeta primers). Assay used: immunoSEQ multiplex PCR; TCRdb lists only in-frame clones, some missing. The repertoire holds 200,000 or so clones, with 84% as singletons. The chain joins TRBV30 to TRBJ1-1, with D possibly matching TRBD1 (5 bases). The origin of this receptor is a boy under 18 in good health and CMV-seronegative. Sequenced: PBMCs. The CDR3 sequence: CAWATALNTEAFF. CDR3 nucleotide sequence: TGTGCCTGGGCGACAGCGTTGAACACTGAAGCTTTCTTT.